Below, 8 T cell receptor beta chains from the same sample are listed, as sequenced in a study of T cells in Graves' hyperthyroidism and ophthalmopathy. RNA transcripts served as the template for amplifying TCR beta CDR3 regions. RT-PCR in the first round (using the HTBI primer set) targeted the TCR CDR3. Each CDR3 protein gets one entry after TCRdb re-called the multiplex PCR reads with MiXCR. The data show some 600,000 distinct CDR3 sequences, with more than 11% seen just once and 5% to 7% held by the top ten. Material for sequencing was blood. These receptors were taken from a woman aged 25 to 45 with Graves' hyperthyroidism that later progressed to Graves' ophthalmopathy.

The chain employs TRBV7-9 and TRBJ2-1; unclear D gene. Trimming took 3 bases from V and 4 from J, leaving 7 bases between them. The CDR3 covers 13 residues. The germline V gene encodes CDR1 SEHNR and CDR2 FQNEAQ (reference sequence). The CDR3 sequence is CASSLMGYNEQFF. In nucleotides, the CDR3 is TGTGCCAGCAGCTTGATGGGATACAATGAGCAGTTCTTC.

With regard to this clonotype: A read error is likely, as this CDR3 ends without the conserved phenylalanine or tryptophan. V and J are TRBV4-1 and TRBJ2-3; 10 nucleotides match TRBD2. Trimming cost V 3 bases and J 4 bases; bases outside gene matches: 10. Germline V gene sequence: CDR1 MGHRA, CDR2 YSYEKL. The CDR3 contains 17 residues. The CDR3 loop reads CASSHRQGLAGADTQYL. For the CDR3, the DNA is TGCGCCAGCAGCCATAGACAGGGGCTAGCGGGAGCAGATACGCAGTATTTA.

This clonotype was picked up many times. V gene TRBV24-1 combines with J gene TRBJ2-5; 8 nucleotides line up with TRBD1. The CDR3 sequence is 14 residues long. The V segment lost 7 bases and the J segment 5 bases; nucleotides outside the gene matches: 8. Per germline, CDR1 KGHDR and CDR2 SFDVKD. The CDR3 DNA is TGTGCCACCAGGCCGACAGGGGCCGAGGAGACCCAGTACTTC. Translated: CATRPTGAEETQYF.

Ten or more counts support this clonotype. The genes are TRBV11-2 and TRBJ2-1; 13 bases match TRBD2. The CDR3 spans 16 residues. V lost 5 bases to trimming and J lost 4 bases; unmatched junction nucleotides: 5. CDR1 and CDR2 from the germline V gene are SGHAT and FQNNGV. CDR3 DNA: TGTGCCAGCAGCCTTTTGACTAGCGGGGGGTACAATGAGCAGTTCTTC. Amino acids: CASSLLTSGGYNEQFF.

This clonotype has just a few counts. This rearrangement joins TRBV6-1 to TRBJ2-1; 14 bases line up with TRBD2. CDR1 and CDR2 (germline): MNHNS, SASEGT. J gave up 0 bases and V 3 bases, and 7 bases lay outside the gene matches. The CDR3 contains 19 residues. The CDR3 coding sequence is TGTGCCAGCAGTGACCTCACCGGGACTAGCGGGAGCTCCTACAATGAGCAGTTCTTC. Translating it yields CASSDLTGTSGSSYNEQFF.

The chain uses TRBV20-1 and TRBJ2-1; 7 bases match TRBD2. From germline, CDR1 is DFQATT and CDR2 SNEGSKA (reference sequence). There are 12 residues in the CDR3. Trimming cost V 3 bases and J 9 bases; bases outside gene matches: 5. The CDR3 nucleotides are TGCAGTGCTAGCGGGAGGTTGGGTGAGCAGTTCTTC. Protein: CSASGRLGEQFF.

This clonotype was detected only a few times. The chain recombines TRBV7-8 with TRBJ1-2; D gene unclear. Looked up from germline, CDR1 is SGHVS and CDR2 is FQNEAQ. V lost 1 base and J lost 0, with 9 bases in between. The CDR3 has 15 amino acids. The CDR3 sequence: CASSLDHNPNYGYTF. CDR3 nucleotide sequence: TGTGCCAGCAGCTTAGATCACAATCCTAACTATGGCTACACCTTC.

This clonotype was found many times. This chain uses TRBV20-1 with TRBJ1-2; D may be TRBD1 (5 bases). The V and J ends lost 1 base and 2 bases respectively, with 11 bases between them. This CDR3 is 14 amino acids long. CDR1 is DFQATT, CDR2 SNEGSKA, per germline (reference sequence). The CDR3 bases are TGCAGTGCTAGAGGGCAGGGAGGAAACTATGGCTACACCTTC. Encoded protein: CSARGQGGNYGYTF.